The 25 T cell receptor beta chains below all came from one sample that was sequenced in a study of CD8+ T cells in alopecia areata. Investigators isolated RNA and reverse transcribed it into cDNA to act as the sequencing template. Profiling relied on immunoSEQ multiplex PCR, and the TCRdb table lists in-frame clones only, not all of them. Of fewer than 200,000 clones in the sample, 59% were seen once. The source material was CD4+ T cells sorted from blood, sampled at week 0. Every receptor here comes from a human donor with alopecia areata.

J is TRBJ2-5 and V is TRBV7-7; D ambiguous. The CDR3 has 16 residues. The V end was cut by 2 bases, the J end by 5 bases, with 18 bases between. Germline V gives CDR1 SSHAT, CDR2 FNYEAQ (reference sequence). CDR3 sequence (DNA): TGTGCCAGCAGCTTATTTCCTTGGCAGCCCGGGGAGACCCAGTACTTC. This codes for CASSLFPWQPGETQYF.

This clone was seen more than once but under ten times. The V and J genes are TRBV10-3 and TRBJ2-5; TRBD1 might be the D (5 bases). There are 13 residues in the CDR3. The V gene lost 8 bases and the J gene lost 5 bases, with 15 bases spanning the gap. Germline values: CDR1 ENHRY, CDR2 SYGVKD. Written as DNA, the CDR3 is TGTGCCATCGGCGAGCAGGGTGGGGAGACCCAGTACTTC. This translates into CAIGEQGGETQYF.

The gene calls are TRBV30 and TRBJ1-2; no definite D call. The CDR3 length is 13 residues. Germline V gives CDR1 GTSNPN, CDR2 SVGIG (reference sequence). Trimming took off 4 bases at V and 2 bases at J, with 11 bases between the two ends. CDR3 residues: CAWIVPGNYGYTF. CDR3 DNA: TGTGCCTGGATTGTACCGGGGAACTATGGCTACACCTTC. The variable domain in full, completed from reference TRBV30 and TRBJ1-2, reads SQTIHQWPATLVQPVGSPLSLECTVEGTSNPNLYWYRQAAGRGLQLLFYSVGIGQISSEVPQNLSASRPQDRQFILSSKKLLLSDSGFYLCAWIVPGNYGYTFGSGTRLTVV.

The chain carries TRBV5-1 and TRBJ2-5; no firm D call. The CDR3 sequence is 14 residues long. The germline V gene has CDR1 SGHRS and CDR2 YFSETQ. The germline V and J ends were trimmed by 0 bases and 5 bases, with 11 bases remaining between them. The DNA for the CDR3 is TGCGCCAGCAGCTTGGGAATTATCGGGGAGACCCAGTACTTC. Amino acid sequence: CASSLGIIGETQYF.

The chain has TRBV5-1 and TRBJ2-7; D perhaps matches TRBD2 (5 bases). Germline values: CDR1 SGHRS, CDR2 YFSETQ. CDR3 length: 15 residues. Trimming took off 0 bases at V and 3 bases at J, with 13 bases between the two ends. This CDR3 is CASSLAGKGGYEQYF. In nucleotides, the CDR3 is TGCGCCAGCAGCTTGGCGGGGAAAGGTGGCTACGAGCAGTACTTC.

This chain uses TRBV11-2 with TRBJ1-2; 9 positions match TRBD1. The CDR3 loop spans 12 amino acids. The V gene's germline CDR1 is SGHAT and CDR2 FQNNGV. Trimming cost V 6 bases and J 8 bases; bases outside gene matches: 4. CDR3 nucleotides: TGTGCCAGCAGAAGGACAGGGGACGGCTACACCTTC. Its protein is CASRRTGDGYTF.

The chain links TRBV4-1 to TRBJ2-7; 7 bases are shared with TRBD1. V gave up 6 bases and J gave up 2 bases; unmatched junction bases: 7. The CDR3 is 14 amino acids. Germline V gene data show CDR1 as MGHRA and CDR2 as YSYEKL. The CDR3 here is CASSRPGQTYEQYF. In DNA form, the CDR3 reads TGCGCCAGCAGTCGTCCGGGACAGACCTACGAGCAGTACTTC.

The J gene is TRBJ2-2, the V gene TRBV29-1; D uncertain. The CDR3 has 16 residues. Germline values: CDR1 SQVTM, CDR2 ANQGSEA. Trimming pared 5 bases from V and 4 bases from J, leaving 20 bases between. CDR3 protein: CSVQIGMATFTGELFF. As DNA, the CDR3 is TGCAGCGTTCAAATCGGAATGGCAACTTTCACCGGGGAGCTGTTTTTT.

The rearrangement uses TRBV25-1 and TRBJ1-6; TRBD1 is a possible D gene (5 bases). The germline V and J ends were trimmed by 7 bases and 5 bases, with 9 bases remaining between them. The germline V gene encodes CDR1 MGHDK and CDR2 SYGVNS. This CDR3 has 13 residues. The DNA for the CDR3 is TGTGCCAGCAAGGGGACCAATAATTCACCCCTCCACTTT. It encodes CASKGTNNSPLHF.

This chain joins TRBV29-1 and TRBJ1-3; TRBD1 aligns across 7 bases. The CDR3 is made up of 16 amino acids. The trim removed 0 bases at V and 1 base at J, leaving 6 bases unmatched. Germline V lookup: CDR1 SQVTM, CDR2 ANQGSEA. The CDR3 sequence is CSVEDSKTGSGNTIYF. The CDR3 bases are TGCAGCGTTGAAGATAGTAAGACAGGGTCTGGAAACACCATATATTTT.

This clone was seen many times. V is TRBV10-3 and J is TRBJ2-3, with a possible D match to TRBD2 (6 bases). The CDR3 runs 13 residues. V was cut by 11 bases and J by 3 bases, with 15 bases left in between. The germline V gene encodes CDR1 ENHRY and CDR2 SYGVKD. The CDR3 nucleotides read TGTGCCCTGGGAAGGGAGGCAACAGATACGCAGTATTTT. Its protein product is CALGREATDTQYF.

The V and J genes are TRBV7-2 and TRBJ1-1; 7 nucleotides match TRBD1. The trim removed 5 bases at V and 0 bases at J, leaving 12 bases unmatched. CDR3 size: 17 residues. The germline gives CDR1 SGHTA, CDR2 FQGNSA. In nucleotides, the CDR3 is TGTGCCAGCAGCCTCCGGGACAGTCGGTTTTTGAACACTGAAGCTTTCTTT. This codes for CASSLRDSRFLNTEAFF. The complete variable domain, with remaining parts taken from reference TRBV7-2 and TRBJ1-1, reads GAGVSQSPSNKVTEKGKDVELRCDPISGHTALYWYRQSLGQGLEFLIYFQGNSAPDKSGLPSDRFSAERTGGSVSTLTIQRTQQEDSAVYLCASSLRDSRFLNTEAFFGQGTRLTVV.

This clone was picked up a small number of times. V and J are TRBV4-1 and TRBJ1-1; D remains unclear. The CDR3 length is 13 residues. Between the trimmed V and J ends, which lost 0 bases and 11 bases, there was a span of 13 bases. Germline loops: CDR1 MGHRA, CDR2 YSYEKL. The CDR3: CASSQDFGLLAFF. CDR3 DNA sequence: TGCGCCAGCAGCCAAGATTTCGGGCTGCTGGCTTTCTTT.

This chain uses TRBV19 with TRBJ1-5; no clear D. Looked up from germline, CDR1 is LNHDA and CDR2 is SQIVND (reference sequence). The CDR3 has 13 amino acids. Trimming shortened V by 6 bases and J by 0 bases, and 6 bases separated the two germline ends. The CDR3 reads CASSSNSNQPQHF. The CDR3 region has the DNA TGTGCCAGTAGCTCTAATAGCAATCAGCCCCAGCATTTT.

This chain uses TRBV2 with TRBJ2-3, with D perhaps TRBD2 (8 bases). CDR3 length: 17 amino acids. Looked up from germline, CDR1 is SNHLY and CDR2 is FYNNEI. V was cut by 7 bases and J by 0 bases, with 20 bases left in between. CDR3: CASTLTGTSSSTDTQYF. The CDR3 DNA follows: TGTGCCAGCACCCTGACAGGGACTAGTTCTAGCACAGATACGCAGTATTTT.

This clone came up a few times. V is TRBV11-2 and J is TRBJ1-1; 8 bases match TRBD1. Looked up from germline, CDR1 is SGHAT and CDR2 is FQNNGV. This CDR3 has 13 amino acids. V gave up 5 bases and J gave up 7 bases; unmatched junction bases: 6. The CDR3 DNA is TGTGCCAGCAGCCCGGGGACAGGTTTTGAAGCTTTCTTT. This encodes CASSPGTGFEAFF.

This sequence joins TRBV28 and TRBJ1-2; unclear D gene. Trimming took off 3 bases at V and 1 base at J, with 6 bases between the two ends. CDR3 size: 13 residues. The germline CDR1 and CDR2 sequences are MDHEN and SYDVKM. The CDR3: CASSFNNNYGYTF. CDR3 in DNA: TGTGCCAGCAGTTTCAACAATAACTATGGCTACACCTTC.

The chain uses TRBV30 and TRBJ2-2, with D unresolved. Trimming shortened V by 5 bases and J by 1 base, and 11 bases separated the two germline ends. CDR1 GTSNPN and CDR2 SVGIG come from the germline V gene (reference sequence). The CDR3 consists of 14 residues. CDR3: CAWDWRVNTGELFF. The CDR3 DNA is TGTGCCTGGGATTGGCGCGTGAACACCGGGGAGCTGTTTTTT.

This chain connects TRBV30 to TRBJ1-1, with D unclear. This CDR3 has 13 amino acids. CDR1 is GTSNPN, CDR2 SVGIG, per germline (reference sequence). Deletions cut 0 bases from V and 0 bases from J, with 5 bases between. CDR3 residues: CAWSVGVNTEAFF. In DNA, the CDR3 is TGTGCCTGGAGTGTTGGAGTGAACACTGAAGCTTTCTTT.

This chain connects TRBV2 to TRBJ1-1, with D uncertain. In germline, CDR1 is SNHLY, CDR2 FYNNEI. Trimming pared 6 bases from V and 3 bases from J, leaving 11 bases between. This CDR3 region has 13 residues. CDR3 residues: CASRIVWDTEAFF. In DNA, the CDR3 is TGTGCCAGCAGGATCGTCTGGGACACTGAAGCTTTCTTT.

Comment on this clone: Other DNA sequences from this sample encode an identical CDR3 as well. The J gene is TRBJ1-6, the V gene TRBV5-1; no clear D. From germline, CDR1 is SGHRS and CDR2 YFSETQ. The V and J ends lost 0 bases and 7 bases respectively, with 5 bases between them. This CDR3 has 13 residues. The CDR3 here is CASSLEGNSPLHF. The CDR3 bases are TGCGCCAGCAGCTTGGAAGGCAATTCACCCCTCCACTTT.

This clone turned up a few times. The chain links TRBV5-1 to TRBJ2-7; D possibly corresponds to TRBD1 (6 bases). The CDR3 loop spans 15 amino acids. Germline lookup yields CDR1 SGHRS and CDR2 YFSETQ. V was pared by 4 bases and J by 5 bases, with 19 bases between. Written as DNA, the CDR3 is TGCGCCAGCAGCGCGATGGGGGCAGGGGCTGACGAGCAGTACTTC. Translating it yields CASSAMGAGADEQYF.

This rearrangement joins TRBV30 to TRBJ1-1; perhaps TRBD1 as D (6 bases). Trimming left V 0 bases short and J 0 bases short, with 8 bases between. Germline V lookup: CDR1 GTSNPN, CDR2 SVGIG (reference sequence). This CDR3 contains 14 residues. CDR3 DNA sequence: TGTGCCTGGAGTGTTCGACAGGTGAACACTGAAGCTTTCTTT. Translating gives CAWSVRQVNTEAFF.

The chain links TRBV5-1 to TRBJ2-7; TRBD2 is a possible D gene (6 bases). The CDR3 loop spans 17 amino acids. Trimming pared 1 base from V and 5 bases from J, leaving 22 bases between. Germline V gene data show CDR1 as SGHRS and CDR2 as YFSETQ. CDR3 protein: CASSLFSGTLTGDEQYF. DNA for the CDR3: TGCGCCAGCAGCTTGTTCTCCGGTACCCTAACGGGGGACGAGCAGTACTTC.

J is TRBJ2-5 and V is TRBV2; 7 nucleotides agree with TRBD2. V lost 7 bases to trimming and J lost 0 bases; unmatched junction nucleotides: 8. The germline gives CDR1 SNHLY, CDR2 FYNNEI. The CDR3 extends over 15 amino acids. The CDR3: CASTGASGHQETQYF. Written as DNA, the CDR3 is TGTGCCAGCACCGGTGCTAGCGGACACCAAGAGACCCAGTACTTC.